A selection of T cell receptor beta chains follows, all from one sample in a study of T cell repertoires in cytomegalovirus infection. TCRdb analysed the reads with MiXCR anew, one entry per CDR3 protein. The data hold about 130,000 distinct CDR3 sequences, with approximately 24% observed a single time. Antigens for these TCRs are unknown. Material for sequencing was PBMCs, sequenced either directly or after in vitro stimulation (not recorded which). The receptors here all came from a human donor in good health (CMV status not recorded). Some clones in this sample may be carry-over from other donors' samples. CDR3s include the opening cysteine and the closing phenylalanine or tryptophan. D genes are given only for firm matches. Clone size is not always given. Where it is, it says once, few, many or a class for expanded clones.

D: .; J: TRBJ2-7; size: many; length: 13; V: TRBV12-3/TRBV12-4; DNA: TGTGCCAGCAGTTTTGGGCAGGGGTACGAGCAGTACTTC; CDR3: CASSFGQGYEQYF
D: .; J: TRBJ1-5; size: once; length: 14; V: TRBV7-2; DNA: TGTGCCAGCAGCCGACCAGGTAGCAATCAGCCCCAGCATTTT; CDR3: CASSRPGSNQPQHF
D: .; J: TRBJ2-2; size: .; length: 11; V: TRBV28; DNA: TGTGCCAGCAGTTTATCCGGGGAGCTGTTTTTT; CDR3: CASSLSGELFF
D: TRBD2; J: TRBJ2-3; size: .; length: 15; V: TRBV7-8; DNA: TGTGCCAGCAGCGGGAAGCGGGAGTTTACAGATACGCAGTATTTT; CDR3: CASSGKREFTDTQYF
D: TRBD2; J: TRBJ2-1; size: .; length: 14; V: TRBV29-1; DNA: TGCAGCGTGCAAGCGGGAGGAAATTACAATGAGCAGTTCTTC; CDR3: CSVQAGGNYNEQFF
D: .; J: TRBJ1-2; size: many; length: 14; V: TRBV11-2; DNA: TGTGCCAGCAGCTTAATTGTCGGGGACTATGGCTACACCTTC; CDR3: CASSLIVGDYGYTF
D: .; J: TRBJ2-3; size: .; length: 12; V: TRBV11-2; DNA: TGTGCCAGCAGGCGGGACACAGATACGCAGTATTTT; CDR3: CASRRDTDTQYF
D: .; J: TRBJ2-5; size: few; length: 12; V: TRBV6-1; DNA: TGTGCCAGCAGGCCCAGGGGAGAGACCCAGTACTTC; CDR3: CASRPRGETQYF
D: TRBD2; J: TRBJ2-5; size: many; length: 18; V: TRBV11-3; DNA: TGTGCCAGCAGCTTATCGTTGCTAGCGGGAGGGCCCGGAGAGACCCAGTACTTC; CDR3: CASSLSLLAGGPGETQYF
D: TRBD2; J: TRBJ2-3; size: .; length: 16; V: TRBV6-1; DNA: TGTGCCAGCAGTGATAGACTAGCGGGAATTTTGGATACGCAGTATTTT; CDR3: CASSDRLAGILDTQYF
D: TRBD1; J: TRBJ1-5; size: many; length: 15; V: TRBV12-3/TRBV12-4; DNA: TGTGCCAGCAGCCCGGGACAGGGAGGCAATCAGCCCCAGCATTTT; CDR3: CASSPGQGGNQPQHF
D: .; J: TRBJ1-5; size: .; length: 15; V: TRBV12-3/TRBV12-4; DNA: TGTGCCAGCAGTCCAGTCGGGACATACAATCAGCCCCAGCATTTT; CDR3: CASSPVGTYNQPQHF
D: TRBD1; J: TRBJ2-7; size: .; length: 14; V: TRBV27; DNA: TGTGCCAGCAGCGCAGGGGGCTACGACTACGAGCAGTACTTC; CDR3: CASSAGGYDYEQYF
D: .; J: TRBJ2-2; size: .; length: 14; V: TRBV5-4; DNA: TGTGCCAGCAGCTTGGATGGGGGCACCGGGGAGCTGTTTTTT; CDR3: CASSLDGGTGELFF
D: TRBD1; J: TRBJ1-2; size: .; length: 16; V: TRBV29-1; DNA: TGCAGCGTTGAGATTGACAGGGCGTTTCGCCTCGAAGGCTACACCTTC; CDR3: CSVEIDRAFRLEGYTF
D: TRBD2; J: TRBJ2-1; size: .; length: 15; V: TRBV4-1; DNA: TGCGCCAGCAGCAGTACTAGCGGGGCGTACAATGAGCAGTTCTTC; CDR3: CASSSTSGAYNEQFF
D: .; J: TRBJ1-2; size: .; length: 13; V: TRBV6-6; DNA: TGTGCCAGCAGCAAAGACAGCCTCTATGGCTACACCTTC; CDR3: CASSKDSLYGYTF
D: .; J: TRBJ1-1; size: .; length: 15; V: TRBV4-1; DNA: TGCGCCAGCACCACGACGGTGAAGCTATACACTGAAGCTTTCTTT; CDR3: CASTTTVKLYTEAFF
D: .; J: TRBJ2-3; size: many; length: 12; V: TRBV7-2; DNA: TGTGCCAGCAGCTTATTCACAGATACGCAGTATTTT; CDR3: CASSLFTDTQYF
D: .; J: TRBJ2-1; size: .; length: 15; V: TRBV19; DNA: TGTGCCAGTAAACCGGAAGGAAGCTCCTACAATGAGCAGTTCTTC; CDR3: CASKPEGSSYNEQFF
D: .; J: TRBJ2-7; size: .; length: 12; V: TRBV6-2/TRBV6-3; DNA: TGTGCCAGCAGTTACATGTACTACGAGCAGTACTTC; CDR3: CASSYMYYEQYF
D: .; J: TRBJ2-2; size: .; length: 11; V: TRBV6-2/TRBV6-3; DNA: TGTGCCAGCACTTATCCGGGGGAGCTGTTTTTT; CDR3: CASTYPGELFF
D: .; J: TRBJ2-1; size: once; length: 19; V: TRBV4-3; DNA: TGCGCCAGCAGCCAAGTCGGCGGGACCGCCGGGTGGGCCTACAATGAGCAGTTCTTC; CDR3: CASSQVGGTAGWAYNEQFF
D: TRBD2; J: TRBJ2-1; size: .; length: 14; V: TRBV7-2; DNA: TGTGCCGGCACACTAGCGGCCGGCCACAATGAGCAGTTCTTC; CDR3: CAGTLAAGHNEQFF
D: .; J: TRBJ2-7; size: few; length: 13; V: TRBV28; DNA: TGTGCCAGCCGGGACTCTCAGCCATACGAGCAGTACTTC; CDR3: CASRDSQPYEQYF
D: TRBD2; J: TRBJ2-1; size: .; length: 13; V: TRBV12-3/TRBV12-4; DNA: TGTGCCAGTCTAAAGCGGGAGAACACCGTGGGGTTCTTC; CDR3: CASLKRENTVGFF
D: .; J: TRBJ2-6; size: few; length: 15; V: TRBV10-3; DNA: TGTGCCATCAGTGGACAGATCTCTGGGGCCAACGTCCTGACTTTC; CDR3: CAISGQISGANVLTF
D: TRBD2; J: TRBJ2-1; size: .; length: 15; V: TRBV7-8; DNA: TGTGCCAGCAGCTCCTTTAGTAGCGGGGTCAATGAGCAGTTCTTC; CDR3: CASSSFSSGVNEQFF
D: .; J: TRBJ1-1; size: few; length: 11; V: TRBV7-9; DNA: TGTGCCAGCAGCTTACAGGGTGAAGCTTTCTTT; CDR3: CASSLQGEAFF
D: .; J: TRBJ2-1; size: .; length: 13; V: TRBV2; DNA: TGTGCCAGCAGTGAAGAATCCCTAGCCGAGCAGTTCTTC; CDR3: CASSEESLAEQFF
D: .; J: TRBJ1-6; size: few; length: 16; V: TRBV7-9; DNA: TGTGCCAGCAGCTTTTTCGGAGGGACCAGGAATTCACCCCTCCACTTT; CDR3: CASSFFGGTRNSPLHF
D: .; J: TRBJ2-3; size: once; length: 14; V: TRBV12-3/TRBV12-4; DNA: TGTGCCAGCAGTTTAAGGCAGATCACAGATACGCAGTATTTT; CDR3: CASSLRQITDTQYF
D: TRBD1; J: TRBJ2-3; size: many; length: 19; V: TRBV7-2; DNA: TGTGCCAGCAGCGTCCGGACAGGGGGCCTTACCCTAGGCACAGATACGCAGTATTTT; CDR3: CASSVRTGGLTLGTDTQYF
D: .; J: TRBJ2-5; size: .; length: 12; V: TRBV20-1; DNA: TGCAGTGCTAGTCTGTACCAAGAGACCCAGTACTTC; CDR3: CSASLYQETQYF
D: .; J: TRBJ1-1; size: many; length: 18; V: TRBV7-8; DNA: TGTGCCAGCAGCTTTAGTGCGCGGAGTAGGACTCTGAACACTGAAGCTTTCTTT; CDR3: CASSFSARSRTLNTEAFF
D: TRBD1; J: TRBJ1-1; size: few; length: 13; V: TRBV18; DNA: TGTGCCAGCTCACCGATAGACAGGGGTATGGCTTTCTTT; CDR3: CASSPIDRGMAFF
D: TRBD2; J: TRBJ2-1; size: few; length: 18; V: TRBV20-1; DNA: TGCAGTGCTAGAGATCCCAGCGGGAGAGTAAACTCCTACAATGAGCAGTTCTTC; CDR3: CSARDPSGRVNSYNEQFF
D: .; J: TRBJ1-3; size: many; length: 15; V: TRBV12-3/TRBV12-4; DNA: TGTGCCAGCAGGAAATTTCAGGGGTTTGGAAACACCATATATTTT; CDR3: CASRKFQGFGNTIYF
D: TRBD2; J: TRBJ2-5; size: few; length: 14; V: TRBV15; DNA: TGTGCCACCAGCCTTCTAGCGGGACAAGAGACCCAGTACTTC; CDR3: CATSLLAGQETQYF
D: TRBD2; J: TRBJ2-3; size: many; length: 14; V: TRBV7-9; DNA: TGTGCCAGCAGCTTCGGGACTATCACAGATACGCAGTATTTT; CDR3: CASSFGTITDTQYF
D: TRBD2; J: TRBJ2-7; size: .; length: 16; V: TRBV28; DNA: TGTGCCAGCAGTTTGCTAGCGGGTTGGGGGTCGAACGAGCAGTACTTC; CDR3: CASSLLAGWGSNEQYF
D: TRBD2; J: TRBJ2-1; size: few; length: 19; V: TRBV7-4; DNA: TGTGCCAGCAGCCTACCAACTAGCGGGAGGGTAAAGCTTTACAATGAGCAGTTCTTC; CDR3: CASSLPTSGRVKLYNEQFF
D: TRBD1; J: TRBJ2-1; size: .; length: 15; V: TRBV28; DNA: TGTGCCAGCAGTCTCTACTCGACAGGGTACAATGAGCAGTTCTTC; CDR3: CASSLYSTGYNEQFF
D: .; J: TRBJ2-4; size: many; length: 12; V: TRBV7-2; DNA: TGTGCCAGCACAGGGTTGGGAAACATTCAGTACTTC; CDR3: CASTGLGNIQYF
D: .; J: TRBJ1-1; size: once; length: 13; V: TRBV11-2; DNA: TGTGCCAGCAGCCCCTTTACGAGAACTGAAGCTTTCTTT; CDR3: CASSPFTRTEAFF
D: TRBD1; J: TRBJ1-2; size: .; length: 12; V: TRBV7-6; DNA: TGTGCCAGCAGCTACAGGGGTGCGGGCTACACCTTC; CDR3: CASSYRGAGYTF
D: .; J: TRBJ2-2; size: few; length: 15; V: TRBV6-2/TRBV6-3; DNA: TGTGCCAGCAGCATCGGGGGCACGAACACCGGGGAGCTGTTTTTT; CDR3: CASSIGGTNTGELFF
D: TRBD2; J: TRBJ2-5; size: few; length: 17; V: TRBV7-2; DNA: TGTGCCAGCAGCTCAGGGACTAGCGGGAGTTCCGGAGAGACCCAGTACTTC; CDR3: CASSSGTSGSSGETQYF
D: TRBD2; J: TRBJ2-5; size: .; length: 14; V: TRBV4-1; DNA: TGCGCCAGCAGCGAAGCAGCGGGACAAGAGACCCAGTACTTC; CDR3: CASSEAAGQETQYF
D: .; J: TRBJ2-2; size: .; length: 11; V: TRBV6-1; DNA: TGTGCCAGCGGCAGGTTCGGGGAGCTGTTTTTT; CDR3: CASGRFGELFF
D: TRBD2; J: TRBJ2-1; size: .; length: 17; V: TRBV6-2/TRBV6-3; DNA: TGTGCCAGCAGTTACTCGCGGCGGGAGAAGGGACTATGGGAGCAGTTCTTC; CDR3: CASSYSRREKGLWEQFF
D: TRBD1; J: TRBJ2-7; size: .; length: 14; V: TRBV10-3; DNA: TGTGCCATCAGAGACGGGACAGGCCTCTCCGAGCAGTACTTC; CDR3: CAIRDGTGLSEQYF
D: TRBD2; J: TRBJ2-1; size: .; length: 17; V: TRBV4-3; DNA: TGCGCCAGCAGCCCAACTAGCGGGAGTACCCCCTACAATGAGCAGTTCTTC; CDR3: CASSPTSGSTPYNEQFF
D: TRBD1; J: TRBJ1-1; size: .; length: 14; V: TRBV7-9; DNA: TGTGCCAGCCTAGTTCAGGACAGGGGGGGAGAAGCTTTCTTT; CDR3: CASLVQDRGGEAFF
D: .; J: TRBJ1-1; size: few; length: 13; V: TRBV19; DNA: TGTGCCAGTAGTAGCTACAGGAACACTGAAGCTTTCTTT; CDR3: CASSSYRNTEAFF
D: .; J: TRBJ2-1; size: .; length: 12; V: TRBV9; DNA: TGTGCCAGCAGCGTAGGACTTGTTGAGCAGTTCTTC; CDR3: CASSVGLVEQFF
D: .; J: TRBJ1-3; size: few; length: 12; V: TRBV7-9; DNA: TGTGCCAGCCCCAACGGTGGAAACACCATATATTTT; CDR3: CASPNGGNTIYF
D: .; J: TRBJ1-6; size: many; length: 12; V: TRBV10-3; DNA: TGTGCCATCAGGGGTTATAATTCACCCCTCCACTTT; CDR3: CAIRGYNSPLHF
D: .; J: TRBJ2-1; size: few; length: 13; V: TRBV18; DNA: TGTGCCAGCTCACCACGCACACAAGGGGAGCAGTTCTTC; CDR3: CASSPRTQGEQFF
D: .; J: TRBJ1-2; size: many; length: 15; V: TRBV7-2; DNA: TGTGCCAGCAGCTTAGTAAAGGGGTCTATGGATGGCTACACCTTC; CDR3: CASSLVKGSMDGYTF